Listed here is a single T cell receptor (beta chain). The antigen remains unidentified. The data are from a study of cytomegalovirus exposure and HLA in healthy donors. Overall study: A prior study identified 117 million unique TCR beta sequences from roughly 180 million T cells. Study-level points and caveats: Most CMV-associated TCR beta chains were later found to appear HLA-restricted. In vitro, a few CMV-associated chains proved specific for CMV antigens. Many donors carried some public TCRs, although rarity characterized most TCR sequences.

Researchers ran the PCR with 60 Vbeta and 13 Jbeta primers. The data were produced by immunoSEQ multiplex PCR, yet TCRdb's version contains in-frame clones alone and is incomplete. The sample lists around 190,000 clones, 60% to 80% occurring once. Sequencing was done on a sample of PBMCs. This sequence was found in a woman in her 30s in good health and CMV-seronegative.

In DNA, the CDR3 is TGTGCCAGCAGCCCGCTAGCGGGGGGCTCGACAGATACGCAGTATTTT. This encodes CASSPLAGGSTDTQYF. The chain links TRBV7-8 to TRBJ2-3; 11 positions match TRBD2. The CDR3 is 16 amino acids. Germline CDR1 is SGHVS and CDR2 is FQNEAQ. The trim removed 5 bases at V and 3 bases at J, leaving 7 bases unmatched.